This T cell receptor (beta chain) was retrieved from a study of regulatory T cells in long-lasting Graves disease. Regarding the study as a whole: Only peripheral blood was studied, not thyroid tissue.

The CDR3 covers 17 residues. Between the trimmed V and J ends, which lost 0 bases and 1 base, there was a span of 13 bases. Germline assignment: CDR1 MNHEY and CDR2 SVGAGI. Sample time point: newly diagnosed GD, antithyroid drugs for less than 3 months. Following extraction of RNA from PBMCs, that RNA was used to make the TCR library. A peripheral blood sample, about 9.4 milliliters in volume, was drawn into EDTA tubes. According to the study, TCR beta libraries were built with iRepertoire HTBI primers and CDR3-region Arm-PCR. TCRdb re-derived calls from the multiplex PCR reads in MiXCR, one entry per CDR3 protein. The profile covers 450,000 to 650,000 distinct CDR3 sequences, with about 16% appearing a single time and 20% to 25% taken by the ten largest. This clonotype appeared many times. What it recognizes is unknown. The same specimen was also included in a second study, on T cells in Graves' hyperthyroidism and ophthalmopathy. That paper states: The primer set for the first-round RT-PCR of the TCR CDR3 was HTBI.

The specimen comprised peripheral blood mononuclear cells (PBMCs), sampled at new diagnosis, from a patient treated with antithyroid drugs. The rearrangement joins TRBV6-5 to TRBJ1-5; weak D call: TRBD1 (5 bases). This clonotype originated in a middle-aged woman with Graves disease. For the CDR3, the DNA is TGTGCCAGCAGTTACTCTACAGGAGGCTTGAGCAATCAGCCCCAGCATTTT. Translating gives CASSYSTGGLSNQPQHF.